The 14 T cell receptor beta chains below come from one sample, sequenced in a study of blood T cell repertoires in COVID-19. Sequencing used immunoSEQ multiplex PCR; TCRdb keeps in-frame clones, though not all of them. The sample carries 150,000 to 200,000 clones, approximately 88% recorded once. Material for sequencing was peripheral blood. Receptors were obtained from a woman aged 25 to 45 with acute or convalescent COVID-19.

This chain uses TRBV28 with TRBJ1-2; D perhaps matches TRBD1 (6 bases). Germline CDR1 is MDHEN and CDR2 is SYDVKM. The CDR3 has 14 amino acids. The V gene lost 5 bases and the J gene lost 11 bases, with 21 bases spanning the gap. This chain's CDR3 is CASSPYRAQLVYTF. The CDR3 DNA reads TGTGCCAGCAGTCCATACAGGGCCCAACTCGTTTACACCTTC.

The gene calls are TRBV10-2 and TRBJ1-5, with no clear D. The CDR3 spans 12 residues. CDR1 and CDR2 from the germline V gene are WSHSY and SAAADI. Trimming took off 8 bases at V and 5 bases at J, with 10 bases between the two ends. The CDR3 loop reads CASGQVDQPQHF. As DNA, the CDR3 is TGCGCCAGCGGGCAGGTAGATCAGCCCCAGCATTTT.

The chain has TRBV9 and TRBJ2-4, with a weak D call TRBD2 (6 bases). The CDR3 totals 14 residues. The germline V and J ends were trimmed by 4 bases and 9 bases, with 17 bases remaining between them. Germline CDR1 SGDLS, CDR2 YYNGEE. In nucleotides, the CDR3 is TGTGCCAGCAGCCCAGGAATCTTGGAGGGCATTCAGTACTTC. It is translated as CASSPGILEGIQYF. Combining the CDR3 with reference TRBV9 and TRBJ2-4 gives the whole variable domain DSGVTQTPKHLITATGQRVTLRCSPRSGDLSVYWYQQSLDQGLQFLIQYYNGEERAKGNILERFSAQQFPDLHSELNLSSLELGDSALYFCASSPGILEGIQYFGAGTRLSVL.

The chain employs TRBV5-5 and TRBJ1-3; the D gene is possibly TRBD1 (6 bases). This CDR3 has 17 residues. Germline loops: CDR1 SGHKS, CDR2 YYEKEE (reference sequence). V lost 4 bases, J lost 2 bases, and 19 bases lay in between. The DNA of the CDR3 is TGTGCCAGCAGCCCTGGGGGCGGCAGGGCAACTGGAAACACCATATATTTT. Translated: CASSPGGGRATGNTIYF.

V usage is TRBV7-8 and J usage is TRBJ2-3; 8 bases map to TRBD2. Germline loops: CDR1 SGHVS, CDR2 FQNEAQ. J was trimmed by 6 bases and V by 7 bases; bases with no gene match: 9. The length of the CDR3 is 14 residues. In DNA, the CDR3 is TGTGCCAGCACCCGGGAGGGCCCGATGGATACGCAGTATTTT. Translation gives CASTREGPMDTQYF.

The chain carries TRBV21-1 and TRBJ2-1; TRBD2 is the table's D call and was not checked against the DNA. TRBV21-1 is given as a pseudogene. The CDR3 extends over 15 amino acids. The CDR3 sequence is CASSTIAGLVNEQFF. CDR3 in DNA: TGTGCCAGCAGCACCATAGCAGGACTGGTCAATGAGCAGTTCTTC.

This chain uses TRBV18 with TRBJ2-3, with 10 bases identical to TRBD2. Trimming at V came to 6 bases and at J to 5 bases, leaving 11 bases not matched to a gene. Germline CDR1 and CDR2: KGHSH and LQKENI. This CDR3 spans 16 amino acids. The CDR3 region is CASSPPSGRAGDTQYF. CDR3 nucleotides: TGTGCCAGCTCGCCCCCCAGCGGGAGGGCCGGAGATACGCAGTATTTT. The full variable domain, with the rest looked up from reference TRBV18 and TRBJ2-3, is NAGVMQNPRHLVRRRGQEARLRCSPMKGHSHVYWYRQLPEEGLKFMVYLQKENIIDESGMPKERFSAEFPKEGPSILRIQQVVRGDSAAYFCASSPPSGRAGDTQYFGPGTRLTVL.

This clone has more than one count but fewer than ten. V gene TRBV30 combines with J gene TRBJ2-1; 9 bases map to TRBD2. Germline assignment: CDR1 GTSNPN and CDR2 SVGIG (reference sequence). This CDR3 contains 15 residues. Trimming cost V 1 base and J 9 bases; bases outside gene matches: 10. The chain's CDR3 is CAWSGLAGHSGEQFF. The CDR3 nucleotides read TGTGCCTGGAGTGGTCTAGCGGGACATTCGGGTGAGCAGTTCTTC.

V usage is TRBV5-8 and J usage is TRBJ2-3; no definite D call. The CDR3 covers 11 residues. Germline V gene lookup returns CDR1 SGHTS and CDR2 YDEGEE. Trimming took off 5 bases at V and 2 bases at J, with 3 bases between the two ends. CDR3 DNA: TGTGCCAGCAGTATCACAGATACGCAGTATTTT. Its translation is CASSITDTQYF.

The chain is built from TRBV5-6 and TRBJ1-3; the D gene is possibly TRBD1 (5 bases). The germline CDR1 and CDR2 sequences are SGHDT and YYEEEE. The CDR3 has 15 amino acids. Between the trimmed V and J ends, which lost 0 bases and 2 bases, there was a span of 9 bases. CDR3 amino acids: CASSLGGTAGNTIYF. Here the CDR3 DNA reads TGTGCCAGCAGCTTGGGCGGGACGGCTGGAAACACCATATATTTT.

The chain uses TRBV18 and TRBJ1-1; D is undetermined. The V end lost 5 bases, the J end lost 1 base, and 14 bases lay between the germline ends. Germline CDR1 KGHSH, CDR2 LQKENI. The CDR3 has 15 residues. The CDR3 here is CASSSDLSSNTEAFF. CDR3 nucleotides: TGTGCCAGCTCATCCGATCTAAGTTCGAACACTGAAGCTTTCTTT.

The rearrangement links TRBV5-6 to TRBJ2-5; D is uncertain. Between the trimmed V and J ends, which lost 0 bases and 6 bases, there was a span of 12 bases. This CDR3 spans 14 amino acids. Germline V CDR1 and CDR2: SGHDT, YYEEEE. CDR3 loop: CASSLGSSTKTQYF. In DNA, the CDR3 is TGTGCCAGCAGCTTGGGGAGTAGTACGAAGACCCAGTACTTC.

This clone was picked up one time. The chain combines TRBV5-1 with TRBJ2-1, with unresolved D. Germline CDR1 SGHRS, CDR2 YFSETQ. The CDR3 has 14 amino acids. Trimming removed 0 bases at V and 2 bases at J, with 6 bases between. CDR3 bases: TGCGCCAGCAGCTTGGACGGTACCTACAATGAGCAGTTCTTC. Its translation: CASSLDGTYNEQFF.

CDR3 DNA: TGTGCCAGCAGCCTCCGAAACACCATATATTTT. Its translation is CASSLRNTIYF. The V call is TRBV28, the J call TRBJ1-3; no definite D call. V was trimmed by 6 bases and J by 5 bases, leaving 5 bases between them. Germline assignment: CDR1 MDHEN and CDR2 SYDVKM. The CDR3 totals 11 residues.